A single sample gave rise to the 31 T cell receptor beta chains below, sequenced in a study of blood T cell repertoires in COVID-19 (dated by TCRdb to between 2020 and 2021). The receptor library was made with the immunoSEQ multiplex PCR assay. What TCRdb holds here is the immuneACCESS table cut down to in-frame rearrangements. Part of the clones is not present; checked against another copy, under half of the missing clones reflect an unresolved V gene, and the others are unexplained. The sample table lists about 250,000 clones, 82% of them with a count of one. The top ten constitute approximately 5% of the sample. Sequenced sample: PBMCs or T cells enriched from blood (not recorded which). The receptors shown here come from a man in his forties who had been exposed to COVID-19.

The chain uses TRBV4-1 and TRBJ1-1, with unresolved D. The CDR3 sequence is 14 residues long. CDR1 is MGHRA and CDR2 is YSYEKL in the germline V gene. V lost 0 bases and J lost 8, with 13 bases in between. CDR3 region: CASSQDHGRKEAFF. The CDR3 DNA reads TGCGCCAGCAGCCAAGATCATGGCAGGAAGGAAGCTTTCTTT.

V gene TRBV12-3 or TRBV12-4 combines with J gene TRBJ1-4; D is unresolved. Deletions cut 6 bases from V and 4 bases from J, with 6 bases between. The CDR3 is 12 amino acids. CDR3 nucleotides: TGTGCCAGCAGCCGGTATAATGAAAAACTGTTTTTT. Encoded protein: CASSRYNEKLFF.

The chain uses TRBV19 and TRBJ2-1; 16 bases are a match to TRBD2. The CDR3 runs to 17 residues. Unmatched junction bases numbered 3, after V lost 3 bases and J lost 4 bases. Germline V gives CDR1 LNHDA, CDR2 SQIVND (reference sequence). CDR3 DNA sequence: TGTGCCAGTAGTATGGGACTAGCGGGAGGGCCTTACAATGAGCAGTTCTTC. Translation: CASSMGLAGGPYNEQFF.

This chain links TRBV20-1 with TRBJ1-3, with D unresolved. The CDR3 totals 15 residues. Germline V gene sequence: CDR1 DFQATT, CDR2 SNEGSKA (reference sequence). With 3 bases removed from V and 0 bases from J, the gap between germline ends came to 12 bases. The CDR3 DNA sequence: TGCAGTGCTAGTCCCCGTCCTAACTCTGGAAACACCATATATTTT. As protein: CSASPRPNSGNTIYF.

The CDR3 reads CASSQGAGNSPLHF. In nucleotides, the CDR3 is TGTGCCAGCAGCCAAGGGGCCGGAAATTCACCCCTCCACTTT. The rearrangement uses TRBV3-1 (or the pseudogene TRBV3-2) and TRBJ1-6; D is undetermined. The germline gives CDR1 LGHDT, CDR2 YNNKEL (reference sequence). The CDR3 has 14 residues. Trimming pared 1 base from V and 7 bases from J, leaving 8 bases between.

The chain carries TRBV19 and TRBJ2-6; no reliable D call. CDR3 length equals 14 residues. The germline V gene has CDR1 LNHDA and CDR2 SQIVND (reference sequence). Deletions cut 6 bases from V and 0 bases from J, with 6 bases between. The CDR3 here is CASRPGSGANVLTF. The CDR3 DNA follows: TGTGCCAGTAGGCCGGGCTCTGGGGCCAACGTCCTGACTTTC.

The CDR3 sequence is CASSFSSGELFF. CDR3 nucleotides: TGTGCCAGCAGCTTCAGTTCCGGGGAGCTGTTTTTT. The chain combines TRBV7-9 with TRBJ2-2; D call uncertain. Germline lookup yields CDR1 SEHNR and CDR2 FQNEAQ (reference sequence). V dropped 3 bases and J dropped 6 bases, with 5 bases sitting between them. The CDR3 runs 12 residues.

The chain uses TRBV6-5 and TRBJ1-5, with TRBD1 identical over 9 bases. V shed 6 bases and J 7 bases; nucleotides not matched to a gene: 4. Germline CDR1 and CDR2: MNHEY and SVGAGI. This CDR3 comprises 13 residues. The CDR3: CASRGQGGQPQHF. The DNA for the CDR3 is TGTGCCAGCAGGGGACAGGGTGGGCAGCCCCAGCATTTT.

The chain has TRBV11-2 and TRBJ1-5; perhaps TRBD1 as D (5 bases). The CDR3 runs 15 residues. V was pared by 5 bases and J by 4 bases, with 15 bases between. Germline values: CDR1 SGHAT, CDR2 FQNNGV. The CDR3 spells CASSGDSGGNQPQHF. CDR3 coding DNA: TGTGCCAGCAGCGGAGACAGCGGGGGTAATCAGCCCCAGCATTTT.

The rearrangement joins TRBV5-1 to TRBJ2-2; 8 nucleotides align to TRBD1. From germline, CDR1 is SGHRS and CDR2 YFSETQ. The junction had 10 bases not matched to a gene; V was cut back by 7 bases and J by 5 bases. The CDR3 has 15 residues. The CDR3 reads CASSKQGDLTGELFF. CDR3 DNA sequence: TGCGCCAGCTCCAAACAGGGGGATCTGACCGGGGAGCTGTTTTTT. The whole variable domain, filled in from reference TRBV5-1 and TRBJ2-2, reads KAGVTQTPRYLIKTRGQQVTLSCSPISGHRSVSWYQQTPGQGLQFLFEYFSETQRNKGNFPGRFSGRQFSNSRSEMNVSTLELGDSALYLCASSKQGDLTGELFFGEGSRLTVL.

The chain links TRBV5-1 to TRBJ2-1, with D uncertain. Between the trimmed V and J ends, which lost 4 bases and 5 bases, there was a span of 13 bases. This CDR3 comprises 14 residues. CDR1 is SGHRS, CDR2 YFSETQ, per germline. CDR3 sequence: CASSPPYADNEQFF. CDR3 nucleotides: TGCGCCAGCAGCCCACCTTACGCGGACAATGAGCAGTTCTTC.

V usage is TRBV6-5 and J usage is TRBJ2-7; 9 nucleotides line up with TRBD1. Germline trimming cut 6 bases from V and 2 bases from J; bases unmatched to any gene: 8. CDR1 is MNHEY and CDR2 is SVGAGI in the germline V gene. The CDR3 extends over 15 amino acids. DNA for the CDR3: TGTGCCAGCAGATACCGGGACAGGGCTGCCTACGAGCAGTACTTC. Protein product: CASRYRDRAAYEQYF.

The chain joins TRBV6-5 to TRBJ1-3, with 7 bases matching TRBD1. The CDR3 spans 13 residues. CDR1 and CDR2 from the germline V gene are MNHEY and SVGAGI. J was trimmed by 2 bases and V by 6 bases; bases with no gene match: 1. DNA of the CDR3: TGTGCCAGCAGAACAGGGGCTGGAAACACCATATATTTT. It yields the protein CASRTGAGNTIYF.

This chain joins TRBV7-9 and TRBJ2-7; the D gene is possibly TRBD1 (6 bases). The germline V gene has CDR1 SEHNR and CDR2 FQNEAQ (reference sequence). This CDR3 comprises 15 residues. V was cut by 5 bases and J by 2 bases, with 16 bases left in between. The CDR3 coding sequence is TGTGCCAGCAGCGGGGGCCGGGCCGCTGCCTACGAGCAGTACTTC. This sequence encodes CASSGGRAAAYEQYF.

The chain joins TRBV5-1 to TRBJ1-5; D ambiguous. This CDR3 region has 15 residues. Trimming left V 0 bases short and J 1 base short, with 8 bases between. Germline CDR1 reads SGHRS; CDR2 reads YFSETQ. The CDR3: CASSLDGVSNQPQHF. In DNA form, the CDR3 reads TGCGCCAGCAGCTTGGACGGTGTCAGCAATCAGCCCCAGCATTTT.

This clone was seen a few times. The genes are TRBV5-5 and TRBJ2-1; 8 bases match TRBD1. The CDR3 is 15 amino acids. The J segment lost 5 bases and the V segment lost 4 bases, leaving 8 bases of the junction unmatched. The germline V gene encodes CDR1 SGHKS and CDR2 YYEKEE (reference sequence). CDR3 sequence: CASSPGQGVDNEQFF. CDR3 DNA sequence: TGTGCCAGCAGCCCTGGACAGGGTGTGGACAATGAGCAGTTCTTC.

This clone showed up just once. The V gene is TRBV11-2, the J gene TRBJ2-1; 9 bases are shared with TRBD1. CDR3 length: 17 residues. Trimming cost V 4 bases and J 8 bases; bases outside gene matches: 15. In germline, CDR1 is SGHAT, CDR2 FQNNGV. The CDR3 DNA reads TGTGCCAGCAGCTCATCCGCGGGACAGGGAATAGTCGATGAGCAGTTCTTC. Translation gives CASSSSAGQGIVDEQFF.

The chain links TRBV10-3 to TRBJ2-7, with TRBD1 matching 8 bases. Germline CDR1 reads ENHRY; CDR2 reads SYGVKD. V lost 10 bases, J lost 5 bases, and 7 bases stayed unmatched. The CDR3 covers 12 residues. The CDR3 here is CATRGPQDEQYF. The CDR3 DNA sequence: TGTGCCACCAGGGGGCCTCAGGACGAGCAGTACTTC.

The chain uses TRBV28 and TRBJ1-1, with 10 bases aligning to TRBD1. CDR3 length: 17 amino acids. V lost 7 bases to trimming and J lost 4 bases; unmatched junction nucleotides: 15. Germline V lookup: CDR1 MDHEN, CDR2 SYDVKM. The CDR3 spells CASTTGTGVSLGTEAFF. The CDR3 nucleotides read TGTGCCAGCACCACCGGGACAGGGGTAAGTCTGGGCACTGAAGCTTTCTTT.

DNA for the CDR3: TGTGCCAGCAGCTTAGCGTTAATTTCTCGCTACAATGAGCAGTTCTTC. Encoded protein: CASSLALISRYNEQFF. V is TRBV7-8 and J is TRBJ2-1; D unresolved. The germline V gene has CDR1 SGHVS and CDR2 FQNEAQ. The CDR3 consists of 16 residues. V was clipped by 0 bases and J by 3 bases, with 12 bases between them.

This chain uses TRBV7-9 with TRBJ1-1; a weak D match, TRBD1 (5 bases). Germline-derived CDR1 and CDR2 are SEHNR and FQNEAQ (reference sequence). V was pared by 4 bases and J by 1 base, with 7 bases between. The CDR3 sequence is 13 residues long. The CDR3 loop reads CASSYDRNTEAFF. Here the CDR3 DNA reads TGTGCCAGCAGCTATGACAGGAACACTGAAGCTTTCTTT.

The V and J genes are TRBV11-2 and TRBJ2-3; D remains ambiguous. Between the trimmed V and J ends, which lost 1 base and 1 base, there was a span of 15 bases. The CDR3 is made up of 17 amino acids. In germline, CDR1 is SGHAT, CDR2 FQNNGV. CDR3 protein: CASSLGVARGGTDTQYF. CDR3 sequence (DNA): TGTGCCAGCAGCTTAGGAGTGGCGAGAGGAGGCACAGATACGCAGTATTTT.

The chain uses TRBV11-3 and TRBJ2-7, with 7 bases identical to TRBD1. Trimming cost V 4 bases and J 6 bases; bases outside gene matches: 6. Germline lookup yields CDR1 SGHNT and CDR2 YENEEA. The CDR3 contains 13 residues. CDR3 sequence (DNA): TGTGCCAGCAGCTCTCAACAGGGGCCCGAGCAGTACTTC. It encodes CASSSQQGPEQYF. Supplemented by reference TRBV11-3 and TRBJ2-7, the full variable domain reads EAGVVQSPRYKIIEKKQPVAFWCNPISGHNTLYWYLQNLGQGPELLIRYENEEAVDDSQLPKDRFSAERLKGVDSTLKIQPAELGDSAVYLCASSSQQGPEQYFGPGTRLTVT.

This clone has only a few counts. The chain couples TRBV27 to TRBJ1-2; 9 positions match TRBD1. Losses at the gene ends were 2 bases for V and 6 bases for J; bases not matched to a gene: 7. CDR3 length: 15 amino acids. Looked up from germline, CDR1 is MNHEY and CDR2 is SMNVEV (reference sequence). CDR3 sequence (DNA): TGTGCCAGCAGTTTAGGATTTTGGACAGGGGATGGCTACACCTTC. It encodes CASSLGFWTGDGYTF.

The chain has TRBV29-1 and TRBJ1-1; D not certain. The germline V and J ends were trimmed by 6 bases and 10 bases, with 15 bases remaining between them. The CDR3 runs to 11 residues. CDR1 is SQVTM, CDR2 ANQGSEA, per germline. The CDR3, as DNA: TGCAGCGTCGATCATGGGCGGGGAGCTTTCTTT. Translating gives CSVDHGRGAFF.

The V and J genes are TRBV15 and TRBJ2-7, with 7 nucleotides matching TRBD2. Germline loops: CDR1 LNHNV, CDR2 YYDKDF (reference sequence). This CDR3 comprises 15 residues. The V segment lost 0 bases and the J segment 0 bases; nucleotides outside the gene matches: 2. CDR3 in DNA: TGTGCCACCAGCAGAGAGGGGGGGTACTCCTACGAGCAGTACTTC. Translation: CATSREGGYSYEQYF.

This chain uses TRBV18 with TRBJ1-2; the D gene is possibly TRBD1 (6 bases). There are 13 residues in the CDR3. Trimming pared 3 bases from V and 8 bases from J, leaving 13 bases between. CDR1 and CDR2 from the germline V gene are KGHSH and LQKENI. DNA of the CDR3: TGTGCCAGCTCACCCGGGCGGGGGCACGGCTACACCTTC. Residues: CASSPGRGHGYTF.

The chain has TRBV2 and TRBJ2-4; the D gene is possibly TRBD2 (5 bases). This CDR3 spans 15 amino acids. The V end lost 8 bases, the J end lost 1 base, and 15 bases lay between the germline ends. Germline CDR1 and CDR2: SNHLY and FYNNEI. The CDR3 is CASVELPGAKNIQYF. Written as DNA, the CDR3 is TGTGCCAGCGTGGAGCTCCCGGGGGCCAAAAACATTCAGTACTTC.

The chain employs TRBV18 and TRBJ1-5; 7 bases are a match to TRBD1. The CDR3 runs 17 residues. Germline CDR1 KGHSH, CDR2 LQKENI. With 2 bases clipped from V and 1 base from J, the junction kept 8 bases outside the gene matches. CDR3 sequence: CASSPEGARGSNQPQHF. CDR3 DNA sequence: TGTGCCAGCTCACCAGAGGGGGCCCGTGGGAGCAATCAGCCCCAGCATTTT.

The sample holds many counts of this clone. The V gene is TRBV6-1, the J gene TRBJ2-6; possibly TRBD1 for D (6 bases). Per the germline V gene, CDR1 is MNHNS and CDR2 is SASEGT. The CDR3 is made up of 15 amino acids. Trimming stripped 3 bases from V and 1 base from J, with 7 bases between. CDR3 region: CASSEDSSGANVLTF. The CDR3 nucleotides read TGTGCCAGCAGTGAGGACAGTTCTGGGGCCAACGTCCTGACTTTC.

This clone was counted between two and nine times. V and J are TRBV30 and TRBJ1-3, with TRBD1 as a possible D gene (5 bases). Germline loops: CDR1 GTSNPN, CDR2 SVGIG (reference sequence). The V and J ends lost 4 bases and 4 bases respectively, with 17 bases between them. CDR3 length equals 15 residues. The CDR3 loop reads CAWMLRGRPGNTIYF. Here the CDR3 DNA reads TGTGCCTGGATGTTGCGGGGCCGTCCGGGAAACACCATATATTTT.